This T cell receptor beta chain was retrieved from a study of T-cell reconstitution after alpha-beta-depleted transplantation in children (dated by TCRdb to between 2015 and 2016). For context, the study as a whole: Using TCR repertoire profiling, the study followed T-cell immune reconstitution in a quantitative way in children after TCRalphabeta/CD19-depleted allogeneic hematopoietic cell transplantation.

The CDR3, from cysteine to phenylalanine, totals 15 residues. Only CDR3 DNA is held: 45 bases, read in frame from base 1. Looking up the germline V gene (reference sequence) yields CDR1 DFQATT and CDR2 SNEGSKA. V drops 0 bases and J drops 2 bases, leaving 12 bases in between. This clonotype has ten or more counts. Its antigen is currently not known. Base-call qualities are not available, and no considerably larger clone is one nucleotide away. The library was obtained by PCR. TCRdb names Illumina HiSeq 2500 as the instrument used. TCR library preparation used molecular barcoding, with unique molecular identifiers applied to normalize quantification of the TCRbeta repertoire. TCRdb itself trimmed the public reads at Q25 with fastp, ran MiXCR and retained productive beta chains. Under each unique CDR3 protein, matching rows form one entry showing the most common genes and DNA. The sample table shows 190,000 or so distinct CDR3 sequences, and more than 6.5% are seen once. Around 3.1% of the sample rests with the top ten.

The sequence derives from a human donor who donated a stem cell graft to a child with Wiskott-Aldrich syndrome. This chain is built from TRBV20-1 and TRBJ2-3; TRBD2 is possibly the D segment (7 matching bases). Here the sequenced sample was PBMCs from the stem cell graft donor, taken from the stem cell graft. The DNA sequence is given as TGCAGTGCTAGAGACCGGGCGGGGGCCACAGATACGCAGTATTTT. Its protein is CSARDRAGATDTQYF.